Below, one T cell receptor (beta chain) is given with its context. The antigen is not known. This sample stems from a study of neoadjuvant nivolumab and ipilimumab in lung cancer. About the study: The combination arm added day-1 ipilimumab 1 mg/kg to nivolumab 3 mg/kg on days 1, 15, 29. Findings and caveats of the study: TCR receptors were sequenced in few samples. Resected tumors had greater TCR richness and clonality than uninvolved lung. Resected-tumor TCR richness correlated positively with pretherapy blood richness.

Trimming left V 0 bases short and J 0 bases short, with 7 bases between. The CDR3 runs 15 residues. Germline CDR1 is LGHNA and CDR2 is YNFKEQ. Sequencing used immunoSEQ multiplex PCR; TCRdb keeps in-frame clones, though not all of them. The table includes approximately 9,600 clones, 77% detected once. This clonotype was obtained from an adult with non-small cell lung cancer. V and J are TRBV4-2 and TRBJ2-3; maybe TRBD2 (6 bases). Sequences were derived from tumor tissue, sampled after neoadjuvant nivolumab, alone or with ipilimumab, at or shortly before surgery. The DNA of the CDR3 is TGTGCCAGCAGCCAAGACGGGACTAGCACAGATACGCAGTATTTT. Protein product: CASSQDGTSTDTQYF.